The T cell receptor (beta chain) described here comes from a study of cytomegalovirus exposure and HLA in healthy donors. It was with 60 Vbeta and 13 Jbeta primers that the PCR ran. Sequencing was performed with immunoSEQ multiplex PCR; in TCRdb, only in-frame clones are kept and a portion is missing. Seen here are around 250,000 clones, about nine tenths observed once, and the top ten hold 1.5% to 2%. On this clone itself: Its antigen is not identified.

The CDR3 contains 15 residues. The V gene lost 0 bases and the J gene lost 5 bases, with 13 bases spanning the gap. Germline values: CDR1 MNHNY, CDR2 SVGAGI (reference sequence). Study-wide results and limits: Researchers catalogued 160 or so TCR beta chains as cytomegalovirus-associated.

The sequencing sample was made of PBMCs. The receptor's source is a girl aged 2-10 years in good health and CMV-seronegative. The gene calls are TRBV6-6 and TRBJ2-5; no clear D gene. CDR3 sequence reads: CASSYSSLKSETQYF. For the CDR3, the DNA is TGTGCCAGCAGTTACTCGAGTTTAAAAAGCGAGACCCAGTACTTC.